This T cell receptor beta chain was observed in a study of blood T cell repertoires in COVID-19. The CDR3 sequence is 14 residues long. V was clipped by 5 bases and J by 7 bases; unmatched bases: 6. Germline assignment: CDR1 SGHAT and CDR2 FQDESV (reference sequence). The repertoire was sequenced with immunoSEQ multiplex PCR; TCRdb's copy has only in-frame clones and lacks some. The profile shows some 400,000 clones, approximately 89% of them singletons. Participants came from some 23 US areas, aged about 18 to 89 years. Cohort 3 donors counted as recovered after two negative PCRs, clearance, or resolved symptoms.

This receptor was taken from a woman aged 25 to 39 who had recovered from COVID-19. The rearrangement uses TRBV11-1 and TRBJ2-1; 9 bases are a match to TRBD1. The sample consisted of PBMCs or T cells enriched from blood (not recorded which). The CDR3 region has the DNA TGTGCCAGCAGCGCTGGACAGGGGTTGAATGAGCAGTTCTTC. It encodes CASSAGQGLNEQFF.